The entry below describes one T cell receptor (beta chain). Antigen: not known. The data belong to a study of cytomegalovirus exposure and HLA in healthy donors. Findings and limits, study-wide: In a later analysis, several top co-occurrence clusters appeared linked to parvovirus B19, influenza, CMV and Epstein-Barr virus.

Amplification used 60 Vbeta primers and 13 Jbeta primers. Generated by immunoSEQ multiplex PCR, the TCRdb table keeps only in-frame clones and is missing some. The profile shows some 150,000 clones, 75% to 80% of them singletons. The TCR was taken from a male donor in good health and CMV-seronegative. Sequencing input: PBMCs.

CDR3 sequence reads: CASSRDSYNEQFF. DNA of the CDR3: TGTGCCAGCAGCAGGGACTCCTACAATGAGCAGTTCTTC. The chain couples TRBV6-5 to TRBJ2-1, with D tentatively TRBD1 (5 bases). This CDR3 region has 13 residues. V was cut by 6 bases and J by 0 bases, with 6 bases left in between. CDR1 and CDR2 from the germline V gene are MNHEY and SVGAGI.